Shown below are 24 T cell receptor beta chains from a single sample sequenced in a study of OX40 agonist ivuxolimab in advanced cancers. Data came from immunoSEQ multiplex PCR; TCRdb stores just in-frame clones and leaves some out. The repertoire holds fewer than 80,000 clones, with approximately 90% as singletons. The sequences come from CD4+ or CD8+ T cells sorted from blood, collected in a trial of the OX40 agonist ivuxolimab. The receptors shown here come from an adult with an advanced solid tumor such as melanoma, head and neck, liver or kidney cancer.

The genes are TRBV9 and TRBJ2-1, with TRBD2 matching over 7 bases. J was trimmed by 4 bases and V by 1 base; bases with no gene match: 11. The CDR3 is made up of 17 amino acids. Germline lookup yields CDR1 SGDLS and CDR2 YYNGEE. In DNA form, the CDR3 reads TGTGCCAGCAGCGTATGGAGTGCGGGAGAAGGTTACAATGAGCAGTTCTTC. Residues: CASSVWSAGEGYNEQFF. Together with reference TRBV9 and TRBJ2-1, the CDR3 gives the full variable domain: DSGVTQTPKHLITATGQRVTLRCSPRSGDLSVYWYQQSLDQGLQFLIQYYNGEERAKGNILERFSAQQFPDLHSELNLSSLELGDSALYFCASSVWSAGEGYNEQFFGPGTRLTVL.

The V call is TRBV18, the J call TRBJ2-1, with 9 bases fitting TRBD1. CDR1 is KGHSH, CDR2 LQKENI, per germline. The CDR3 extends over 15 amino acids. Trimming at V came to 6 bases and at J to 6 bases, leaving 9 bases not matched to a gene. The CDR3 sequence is CASSPGQGWSNEQFF. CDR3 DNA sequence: TGTGCCAGCTCCCCGGGACAGGGATGGTCCAATGAGCAGTTCTTC.

CDR3 protein: CASTPDSYNEQFF. DNA of the CDR3: TGTGCCAGCACCCCCGACTCCTACAATGAGCAGTTCTTC. The chain recombines TRBV7-8 with TRBJ2-1, with D uncertain. V lost 7 bases to trimming and J lost 0 bases, with 7 bases between them. The germline V gene encodes CDR1 SGHVS and CDR2 FQNEAQ. The CDR3 covers 13 residues.

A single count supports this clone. The CDR3: CASSLFDSSSYEQYF. DNA for the CDR3: TGCGCCAGCAGCTTGTTTGACTCGAGCTCCTACGAGCAGTACTTC. V is TRBV5-1 and J is TRBJ2-7; D is undetermined. This CDR3 is 15 amino acids long. Germline V gives CDR1 SGHRS, CDR2 YFSETQ. V lost 1 base to trimming and J lost 0 bases, with 11 bases between them.

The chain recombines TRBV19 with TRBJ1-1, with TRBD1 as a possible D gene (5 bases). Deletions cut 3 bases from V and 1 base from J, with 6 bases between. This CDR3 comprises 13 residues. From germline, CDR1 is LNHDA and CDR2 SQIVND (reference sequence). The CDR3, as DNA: TGTGCCAGTAGTATGGGGCCGAACACTGAAGCTTTCTTT. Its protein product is CASSMGPNTEAFF.

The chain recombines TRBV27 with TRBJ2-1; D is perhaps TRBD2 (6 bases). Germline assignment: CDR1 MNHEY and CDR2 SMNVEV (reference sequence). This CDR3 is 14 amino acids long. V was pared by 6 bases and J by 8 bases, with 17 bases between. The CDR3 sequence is CASRWGVAGDEQFF. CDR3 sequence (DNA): TGTGCCAGCAGATGGGGGGTCGCCGGCGATGAGCAGTTCTTC.

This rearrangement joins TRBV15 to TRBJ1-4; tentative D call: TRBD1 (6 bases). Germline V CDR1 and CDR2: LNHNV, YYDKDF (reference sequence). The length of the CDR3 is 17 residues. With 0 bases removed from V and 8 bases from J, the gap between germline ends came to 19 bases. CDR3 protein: CATSRDAGTRLTEKLFF. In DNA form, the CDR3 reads TGTGCCACCAGCAGAGATGCGGGGACACGGCTAACCGAAAAACTGTTTTTT.

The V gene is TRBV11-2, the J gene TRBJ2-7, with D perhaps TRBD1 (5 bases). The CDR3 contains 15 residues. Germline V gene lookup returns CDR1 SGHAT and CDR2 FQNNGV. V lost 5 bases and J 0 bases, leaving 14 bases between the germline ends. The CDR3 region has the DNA TGTGCCAGCAGCCCTGGCCAGGACATCTCCTACGAGCAGTACTTC. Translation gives CASSPGQDISYEQYF. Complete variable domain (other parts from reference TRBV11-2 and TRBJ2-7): EAGVAQSPRYKIIEKRQSVAFWCNPISGHATLYWYQQILGQGPKLLIQFQNNGVVDDSQLPKDRFSAERLKGVDSTLKIQPAKLEDSAVYLCASSPGQDISYEQYFGPGTRLTVT.

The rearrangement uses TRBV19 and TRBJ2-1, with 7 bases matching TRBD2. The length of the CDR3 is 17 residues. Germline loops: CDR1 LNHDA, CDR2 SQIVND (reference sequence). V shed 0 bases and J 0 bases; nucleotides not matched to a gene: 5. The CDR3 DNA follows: TGTGCCAGTAGTATAGACGACCCTAGCGGCTCCTACAATGAGCAGTTCTTC. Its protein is CASSIDDPSGSYNEQFF.

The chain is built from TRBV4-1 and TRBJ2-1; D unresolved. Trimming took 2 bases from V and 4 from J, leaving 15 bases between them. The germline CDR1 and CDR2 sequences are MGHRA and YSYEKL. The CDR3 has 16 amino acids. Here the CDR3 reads CASSQNARNLYNEQFF. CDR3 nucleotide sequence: TGCGCCAGCAGCCAAAATGCGCGGAATCTATACAATGAGCAGTTCTTC.

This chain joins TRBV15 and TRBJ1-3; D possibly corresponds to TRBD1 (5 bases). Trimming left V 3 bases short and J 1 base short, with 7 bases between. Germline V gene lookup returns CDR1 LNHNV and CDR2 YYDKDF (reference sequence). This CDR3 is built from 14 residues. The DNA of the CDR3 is TGTGCCACCAGCAGTGGGGGTTCTGGAAACACCATATATTTT. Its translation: CATSSGGSGNTIYF.

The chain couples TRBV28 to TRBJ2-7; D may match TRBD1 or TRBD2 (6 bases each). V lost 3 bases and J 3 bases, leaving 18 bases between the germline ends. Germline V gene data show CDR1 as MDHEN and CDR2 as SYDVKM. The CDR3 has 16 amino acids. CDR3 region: CASSLSVEGEVYEQYF. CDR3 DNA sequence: TGTGCCAGCAGTTTGTCTGTGGAGGGGGAAGTCTACGAGCAGTACTTC.

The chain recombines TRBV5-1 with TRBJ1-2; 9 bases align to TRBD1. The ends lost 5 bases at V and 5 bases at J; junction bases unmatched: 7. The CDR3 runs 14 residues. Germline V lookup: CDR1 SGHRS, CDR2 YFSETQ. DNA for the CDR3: TGCGCCAGCAGTCTGGACAGGGGCGCATATGGCTACACCTTC. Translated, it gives CASSLDRGAYGYTF.

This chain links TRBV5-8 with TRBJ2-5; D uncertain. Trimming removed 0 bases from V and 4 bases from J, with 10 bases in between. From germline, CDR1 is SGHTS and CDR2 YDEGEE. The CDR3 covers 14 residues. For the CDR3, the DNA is TGTGCCAGCAGCTTGGCCCAGTGGGGAGAGACCCAGTACTTC. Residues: CASSLAQWGETQYF.

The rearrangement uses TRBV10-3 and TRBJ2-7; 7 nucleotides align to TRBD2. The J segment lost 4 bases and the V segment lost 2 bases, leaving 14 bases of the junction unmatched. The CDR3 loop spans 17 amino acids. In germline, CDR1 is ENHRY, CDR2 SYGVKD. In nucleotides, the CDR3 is TGTGCCATCAGTGAGGTTTGGGACTATGGGTTCCCTTACGAGCAGTACTTC. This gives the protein CAISEVWDYGFPYEQYF.

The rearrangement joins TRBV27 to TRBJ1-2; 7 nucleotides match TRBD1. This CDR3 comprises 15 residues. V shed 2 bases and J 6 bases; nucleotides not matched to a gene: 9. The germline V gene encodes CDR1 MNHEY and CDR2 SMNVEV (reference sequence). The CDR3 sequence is CASSLLGGPSNGYTF. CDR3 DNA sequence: TGTGCCAGCAGTTTACTAGGGGGCCCCTCTAATGGCTACACCTTC.

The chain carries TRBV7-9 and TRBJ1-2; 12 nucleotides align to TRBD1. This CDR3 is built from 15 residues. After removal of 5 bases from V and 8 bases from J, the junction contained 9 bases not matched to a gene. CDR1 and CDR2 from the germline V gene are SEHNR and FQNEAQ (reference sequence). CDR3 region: CASSDGTGGREGYTF. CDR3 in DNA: TGTGCCAGCAGCGACGGGACAGGGGGCCGAGAAGGCTACACCTTC.

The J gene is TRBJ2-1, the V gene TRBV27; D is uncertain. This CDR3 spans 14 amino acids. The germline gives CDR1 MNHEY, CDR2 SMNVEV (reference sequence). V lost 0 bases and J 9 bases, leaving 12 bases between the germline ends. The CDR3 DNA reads TGTGCCAGCAGTTTATCCGCAACGGGCGGTGAGCAGTTCTTC. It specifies CASSLSATGGEQFF.

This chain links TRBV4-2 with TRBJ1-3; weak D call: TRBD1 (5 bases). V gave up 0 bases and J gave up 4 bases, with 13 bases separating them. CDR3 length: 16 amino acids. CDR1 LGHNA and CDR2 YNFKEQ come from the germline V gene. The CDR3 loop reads CASSQDRDVLGNTIYF. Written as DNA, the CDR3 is TGTGCCAGCAGCCAAGACAGGGACGTTTTGGGAAACACCATATATTTT.

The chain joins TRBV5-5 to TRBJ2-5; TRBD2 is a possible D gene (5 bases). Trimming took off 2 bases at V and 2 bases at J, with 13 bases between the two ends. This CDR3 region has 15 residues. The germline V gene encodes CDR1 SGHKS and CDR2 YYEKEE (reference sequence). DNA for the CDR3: TGTGCCAGCAGCTTACTTGAGGGCGGACAAGAGACCCAGTACTTC. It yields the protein CASSLLEGGQETQYF.

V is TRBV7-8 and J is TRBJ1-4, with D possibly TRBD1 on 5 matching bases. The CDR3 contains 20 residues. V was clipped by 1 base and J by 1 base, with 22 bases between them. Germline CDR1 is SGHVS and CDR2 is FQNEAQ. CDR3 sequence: CASSLGSSAGVGGTNEKLFF. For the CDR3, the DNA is TGTGCCAGCAGCTTAGGGTCGAGTGCGGGGGTTGGGGGAACTAATGAAAAACTGTTTTTT.

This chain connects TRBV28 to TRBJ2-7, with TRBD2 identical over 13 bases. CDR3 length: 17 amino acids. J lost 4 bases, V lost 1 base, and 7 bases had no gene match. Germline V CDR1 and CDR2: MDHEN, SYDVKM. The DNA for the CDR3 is TGTGCCAGCAGTTTATCCCTCAGGACTAGCGGGAGTTACGAGCAGTACTTC. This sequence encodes CASSLSLRTSGSYEQYF.

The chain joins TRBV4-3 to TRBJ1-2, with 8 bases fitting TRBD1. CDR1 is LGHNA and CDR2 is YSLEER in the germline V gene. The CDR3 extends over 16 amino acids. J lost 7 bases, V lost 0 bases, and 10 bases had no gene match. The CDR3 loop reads CASSQDRRQGPSGYTF. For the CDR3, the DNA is TGCGCCAGCAGCCAAGATCGCCGACAGGGGCCCTCTGGCTACACCTTC.

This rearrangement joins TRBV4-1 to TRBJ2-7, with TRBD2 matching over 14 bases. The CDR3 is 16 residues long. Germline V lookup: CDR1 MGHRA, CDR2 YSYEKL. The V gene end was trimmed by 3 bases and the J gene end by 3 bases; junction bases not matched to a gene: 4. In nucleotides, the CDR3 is TGCGCCAGCAGCCAGGCGGGACTAGCGGGAGTCTACGAGCAGTACTTC. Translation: CASSQAGLAGVYEQYF.